The clone carrying this T cell receptor beta chain was found once. Its antigen remains unknown. The data belong to a study of T cell responses to AZD1222 COVID-19 vaccine. About the research overall: Second-dose recipients at about 4 or about 12 weeks were treated as one pooled group.

The CDR3 length is 15 residues. V lost 1 base to trimming and J lost 7 bases, with 11 bases between them. In germline, CDR1 is MDHEN, CDR2 SYDVKM. Whole-study results and caveats: Mapped onto spike, vaccine-associated CD4 TCRs spanned it and were dominant at 160-218 and 743-854. Clonal diversity was possibly underestimated; the donors were predominantly white British and more often female. The peak T cell response came first, and repertoires were sampled only after it.

The protocol was immunoSEQ multiplex PCR, while the TCRdb copy is restricted to in-frame clones and leaves out a portion. The data contain about 160,000 clones, roughly 90% of them singletons. The V and J genes are TRBV28 and TRBJ1-6; D perhaps matches TRBD1 (5 bases). The sequencing used peripheral blood, collected on day 0 of AZD1222 vaccination. The source is an adult in good health. In DNA, the CDR3 is TGTGCCAGCAGTTTATTGGGGGGGACGAATTCACCCCTCCACTTT. It is translated as CASSLLGGTNSPLHF.